This T cell receptor beta chain was identified during a study of type 1 and type 2 diabetes patients. The CDR3 has 15 amino acids. CDR1 and CDR2 (germline): WNHNN, SYGVQD (reference sequence). Trimming removed 0 bases at V and 6 bases at J, with 11 bases between. PCR was run on genomic DNA. The TCR beta CDR3 region was amplified using 30 forward and 13 reverse primers. In TCRdb, the multiplex PCR reads were re-called with MiXCR into one record per CDR3 protein. The sample contains some 250,000 distinct CDR3 sequences, around 47% of which appear only once. The rearrangement joins TRBV10-1 to TRBJ2-2; D unresolved. This receptor was identified in a man aged 18-30 years with type 2 diabetes. The sample was peripheral blood mononuclear cells (PBMCs). CDR3 sequence reads: CASSESQRIAGELFF. The CDR3, as DNA: TGCGCCAGCAGTGAGTCACAGAGAATCGCCGGGGAGCTGTTTTTT.